Listed below are T cell receptor beta chains from one sample, sequenced in a study of CD8 T cells in Susac syndrome. TCRdb reprocessed the immunoSEQ multiplex PCR reads with MiXCR, giving one entry per CDR3 protein. The profile shows 150,000 to 200,000 distinct CDR3 sequences, around 95% of them singletons. Specimen: CD4+ T cells from PBMCs. These receptors were collected from a human donor in good health. CDR3s leave out the opening cysteine and the closing phenylalanine or tryptophan. The size field is filled for only some rows; it gives once, few, many or a size class.

clone_size	v_call	j_call	cdr3_length	cdr3_aa
-	TRBV2	TRBJ1-5	7	SSDQPQH
-	TRBV12-3/TRBV12-4	TRBJ2-3	14	ASSSVAGGYTDTQY
-	TRBV20-1	TRBJ2-2	14	SASGLADLNTGELF
once	TRBV20-1	TRBJ1-1	11	SAMPDLNTEAF
-	TRBV9	TRBJ2-1	11	ASSRGQGFEQF
-	TRBV6-1	TRBJ1-5	13	ASSESRTLDQPQH
-	TRBV4-1	TRBJ2-2	13	ASSQVPFSPGELF
-	TRBV5-4	TRBJ1-4	14	ASSLAGRGASEKLF
-	TRBV6-1	TRBJ2-5	12	ASGAGGGWETQY
few	TRBV14	TRBJ1-6	11	ASSPFSNSPLH
-	TRBV10-2	TRBJ1-1	12	ASKGQGASGEAF
-	TRBV18	TRBJ1-1	12	ASSPLGANTEAF
-	TRBV18	TRBJ1-1	17	ASSPWQGEVGDMNTEAF
-	TRBV6-1	TRBJ2-3	16	ASSEAPRQVFETDTQY
-	TRBV15	TRBJ1-1	10	ATSTRDTEAF
-	TRBV29-1	TRBJ1-1	12	SGRQRMRDTEAF
-	TRBV5-4	TRBJ1-2	13	ASSLSRQANYGYT
-	TRBV11-1	TRBJ1-2	11	ASSSTTGRGYT
-	TRBV18	TRBJ1-2	11	ASSPTGVYGYT
once	TRBV29-1	TRBJ2-3	11	SVEGPGTDTQY
-	TRBV12-3/TRBV12-4	TRBJ1-4	11	ASSFLRNEKLF
-	TRBV15	TRBJ1-2	13	ATSRGHRGDYGYT
-	TRBV2	TRBJ1-1	10	ASSQQGPEAF
-	TRBV4-1	TRBJ2-1	11	ASSQSGLASPF
-	TRBV29-1	TRBJ2-5	8	SAGGETQY
-	TRBV3-1	TRBJ2-1	10	ASSRQGYEQF
-	TRBV29-1	TRBJ1-2	14	SVEVGQGAHFGGYT
-	TRBV4-1	TRBJ1-2	13	ASSHPGAGTGGYT
-	TRBV19	TRBJ1-2	12	ASAWAPSNYGYT